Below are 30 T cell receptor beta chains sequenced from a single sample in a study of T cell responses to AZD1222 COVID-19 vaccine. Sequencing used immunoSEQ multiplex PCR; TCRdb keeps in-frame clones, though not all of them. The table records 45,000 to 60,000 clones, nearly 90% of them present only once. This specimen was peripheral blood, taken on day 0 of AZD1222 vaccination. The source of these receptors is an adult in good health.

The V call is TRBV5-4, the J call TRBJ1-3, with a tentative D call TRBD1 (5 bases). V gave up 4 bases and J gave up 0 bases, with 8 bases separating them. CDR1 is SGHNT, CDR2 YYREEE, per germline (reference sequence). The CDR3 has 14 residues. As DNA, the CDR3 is TGTGCCAGCAGCCCTACAGGCTCTGGAAACACCATATATTTT. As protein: CASSPTGSGNTIYF.

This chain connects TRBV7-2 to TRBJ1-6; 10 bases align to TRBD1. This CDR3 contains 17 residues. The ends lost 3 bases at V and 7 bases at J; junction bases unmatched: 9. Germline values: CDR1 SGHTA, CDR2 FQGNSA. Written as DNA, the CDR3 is TGTGCCAGCAGCTTGGGCAGGGACAGGGGTTGGAATTCACCCCTCCACTTT. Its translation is CASSLGRDRGWNSPLHF.

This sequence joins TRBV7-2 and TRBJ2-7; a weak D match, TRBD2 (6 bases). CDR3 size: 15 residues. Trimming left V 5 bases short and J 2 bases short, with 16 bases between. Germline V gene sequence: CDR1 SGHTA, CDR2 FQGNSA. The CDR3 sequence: CASSPGRGGTYEQYF. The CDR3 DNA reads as TGTGCCAGCAGCCCGGGACGGGGAGGCACCTACGAGCAGTACTTC.

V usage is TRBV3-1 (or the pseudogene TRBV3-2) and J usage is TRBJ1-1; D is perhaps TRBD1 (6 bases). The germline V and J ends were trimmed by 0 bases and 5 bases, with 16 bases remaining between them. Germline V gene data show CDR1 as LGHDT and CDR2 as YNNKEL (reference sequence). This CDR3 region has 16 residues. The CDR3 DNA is TGTGCCAGCAGCCAAGATAGTACCAGGGGATGGACTGAAGCTTTCTTT. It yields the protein CASSQDSTRGWTEAFF.

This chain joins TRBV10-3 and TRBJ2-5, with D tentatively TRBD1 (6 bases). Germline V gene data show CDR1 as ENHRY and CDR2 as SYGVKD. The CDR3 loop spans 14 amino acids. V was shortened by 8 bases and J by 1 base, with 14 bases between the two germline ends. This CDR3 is CAIVCQGSQETQYF. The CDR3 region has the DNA TGTGCCATCGTCTGCCAGGGGAGCCAAGAGACCCAGTACTTC.

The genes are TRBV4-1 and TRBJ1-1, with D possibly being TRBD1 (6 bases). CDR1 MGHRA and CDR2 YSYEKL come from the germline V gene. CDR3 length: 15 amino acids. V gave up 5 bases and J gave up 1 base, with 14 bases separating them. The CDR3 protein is CASSGRTGRNTEAFF. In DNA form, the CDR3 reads TGCGCCAGCAGCGGCAGAACAGGGAGGAACACTGAAGCTTTCTTT.

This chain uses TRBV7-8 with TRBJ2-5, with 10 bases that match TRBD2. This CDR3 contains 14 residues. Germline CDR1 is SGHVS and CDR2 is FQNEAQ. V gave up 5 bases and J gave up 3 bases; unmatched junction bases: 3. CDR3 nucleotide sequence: TGTGCCAGCAGCACCCTAGCGGGGGAAGAGACCCAGTACTTC. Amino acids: CASSTLAGEETQYF. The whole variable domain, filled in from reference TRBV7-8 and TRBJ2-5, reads GAGVSQSPRYKVAKRGQDVALRCDPISGHVSLFWYQQALGQGPEFLTYFQNEAQLDKSGLPSDRFFAERPEGSVSTLKIQRTQQEDSAVYLCASSTLAGEETQYFGPGTRLLVL.

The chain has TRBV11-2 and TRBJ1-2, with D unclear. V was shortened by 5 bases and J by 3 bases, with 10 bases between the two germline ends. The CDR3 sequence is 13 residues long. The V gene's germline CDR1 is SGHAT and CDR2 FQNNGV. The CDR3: CASSPQSDYGYTF. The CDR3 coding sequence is TGTGCCAGCAGCCCACAGAGCGACTATGGCTACACCTTC.

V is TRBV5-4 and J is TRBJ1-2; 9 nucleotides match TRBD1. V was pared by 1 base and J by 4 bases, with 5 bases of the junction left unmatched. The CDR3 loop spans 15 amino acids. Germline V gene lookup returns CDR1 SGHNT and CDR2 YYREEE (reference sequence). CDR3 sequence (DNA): TGTGCCAGCAGCTTGTCTCTGGACAGGGGCTATGGCTACACCTTC. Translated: CASSLSLDRGYGYTF.

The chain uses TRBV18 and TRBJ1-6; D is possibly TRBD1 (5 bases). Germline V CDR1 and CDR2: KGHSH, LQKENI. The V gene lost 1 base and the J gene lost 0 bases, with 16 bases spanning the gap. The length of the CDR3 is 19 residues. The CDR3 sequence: CASSPLSGLLSSYNSPLHF. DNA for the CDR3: TGTGCCAGCTCACCACTCTCGGGACTCCTGAGCTCCTATAATTCACCCCTCCACTTT.

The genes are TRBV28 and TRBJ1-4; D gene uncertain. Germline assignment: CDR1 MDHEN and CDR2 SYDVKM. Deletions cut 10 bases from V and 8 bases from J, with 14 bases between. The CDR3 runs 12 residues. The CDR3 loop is CATRPTAEKLFF. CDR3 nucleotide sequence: TGTGCCACGAGGCCTACGGCCGAAAAACTGTTTTTT. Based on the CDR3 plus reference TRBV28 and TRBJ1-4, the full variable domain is DVKVTQSSRYLVKRTGEKVFLECVQDMDHENMFWYRQDPGLGLRLIYFSYDVKMKEKGDIPEGYSVSREKKERFSLILESASTNQTSMYLCATRPTAEKLFFGSGTQLSVL.

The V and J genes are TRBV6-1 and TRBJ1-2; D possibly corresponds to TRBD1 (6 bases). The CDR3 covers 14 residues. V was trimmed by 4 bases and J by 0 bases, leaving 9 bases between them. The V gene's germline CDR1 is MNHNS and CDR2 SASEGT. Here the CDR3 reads CASSADSSNYGYTF. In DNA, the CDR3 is TGTGCCAGCAGTGCGGACAGTTCTAACTATGGCTACACCTTC.

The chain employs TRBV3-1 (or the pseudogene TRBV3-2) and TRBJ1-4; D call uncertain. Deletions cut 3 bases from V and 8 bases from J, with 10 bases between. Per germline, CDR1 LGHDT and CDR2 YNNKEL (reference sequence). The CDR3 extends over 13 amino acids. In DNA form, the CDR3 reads TGTGCCAGCAGCCACCCCGACCCGGAAAAACTGTTTTTT. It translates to CASSHPDPEKLFF.

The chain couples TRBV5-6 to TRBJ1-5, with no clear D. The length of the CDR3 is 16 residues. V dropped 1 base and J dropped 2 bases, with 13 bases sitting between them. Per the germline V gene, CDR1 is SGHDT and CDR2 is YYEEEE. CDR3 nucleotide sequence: TGTGCCAGCAGCTTGTTCGGGGTCAGAGGCAATCAGCCCCAGCATTTT. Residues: CASSLFGVRGNQPQHF.

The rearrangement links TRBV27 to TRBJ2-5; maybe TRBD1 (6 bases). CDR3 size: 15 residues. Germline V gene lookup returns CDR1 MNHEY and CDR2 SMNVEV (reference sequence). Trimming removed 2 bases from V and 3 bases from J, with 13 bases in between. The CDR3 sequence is CASSLGRAGEETQYF. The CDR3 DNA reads TGTGCCAGCAGTTTAGGTAGGGCAGGGGAAGAGACCCAGTACTTC.

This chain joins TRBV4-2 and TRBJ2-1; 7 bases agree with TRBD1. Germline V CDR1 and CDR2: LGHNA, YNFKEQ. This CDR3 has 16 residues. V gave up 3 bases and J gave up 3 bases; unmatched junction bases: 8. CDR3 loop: CASSQEDRANYNEQFF. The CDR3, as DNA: TGTGCCAGCAGCCAGGAAGACAGGGCGAACTACAATGAGCAGTTCTTC.

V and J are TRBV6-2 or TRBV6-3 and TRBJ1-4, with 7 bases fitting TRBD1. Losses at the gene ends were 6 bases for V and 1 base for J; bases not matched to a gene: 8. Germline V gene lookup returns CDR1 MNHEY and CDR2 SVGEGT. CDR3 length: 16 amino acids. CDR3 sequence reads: CASSRRQGGTNEKLFF. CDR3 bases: TGTGCCAGCAGCAGACGACAGGGCGGAACTAATGAAAAACTGTTTTTT.

CDR3 bases: TGTGCCAGCAGCCGAACCGGACAGAGTGGCTACACCTTC. Translated: CASSRTGQSGYTF. V is TRBV7-9 and J is TRBJ1-2; D is perhaps TRBD1 (6 bases). CDR1 SEHNR and CDR2 FQNEAQ come from the germline V gene (reference sequence). V was pared by 5 bases and J by 7 bases, with 14 bases between. The CDR3 runs 13 residues.

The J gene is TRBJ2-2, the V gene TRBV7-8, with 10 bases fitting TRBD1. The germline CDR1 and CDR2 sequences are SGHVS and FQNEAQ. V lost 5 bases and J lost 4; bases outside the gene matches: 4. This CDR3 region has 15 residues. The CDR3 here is CASSQDRGITGELFF. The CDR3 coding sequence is TGTGCCAGCAGCCAGGACAGGGGGATCACCGGGGAGCTGTTTTTT.

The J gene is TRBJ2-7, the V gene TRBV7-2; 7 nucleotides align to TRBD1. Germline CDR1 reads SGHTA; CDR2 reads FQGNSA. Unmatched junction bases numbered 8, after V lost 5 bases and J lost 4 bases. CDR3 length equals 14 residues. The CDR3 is CASSPTYRGYEQYF. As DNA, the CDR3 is TGTGCCAGCAGCCCCACCTACAGGGGTTACGAGCAGTACTTC.

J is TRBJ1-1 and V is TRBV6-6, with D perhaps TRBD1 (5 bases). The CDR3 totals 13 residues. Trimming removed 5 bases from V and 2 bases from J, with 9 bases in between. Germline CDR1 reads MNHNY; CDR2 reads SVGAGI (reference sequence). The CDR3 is CASSGDGNTEAFF. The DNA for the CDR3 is TGTGCCAGCAGTGGGGACGGCAACACTGAAGCTTTCTTT.

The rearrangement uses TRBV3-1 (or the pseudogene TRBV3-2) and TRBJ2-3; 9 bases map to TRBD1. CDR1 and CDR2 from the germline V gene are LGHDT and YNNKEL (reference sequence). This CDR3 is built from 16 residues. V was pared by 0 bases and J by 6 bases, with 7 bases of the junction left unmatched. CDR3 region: CASSQDGGTGMDTQYF. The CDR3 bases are TGTGCCAGCAGCCAAGATGGGGGGACAGGGATGGATACGCAGTATTTT.

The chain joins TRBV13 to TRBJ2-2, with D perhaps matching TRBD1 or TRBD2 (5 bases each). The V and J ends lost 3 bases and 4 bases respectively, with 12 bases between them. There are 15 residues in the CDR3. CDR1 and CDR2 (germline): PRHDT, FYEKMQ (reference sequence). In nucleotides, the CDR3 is TGTGCCAGCAGCTTGGGACCGACGGGCACCGGGGAGCTGTTTTTT. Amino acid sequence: CASSLGPTGTGELFF.

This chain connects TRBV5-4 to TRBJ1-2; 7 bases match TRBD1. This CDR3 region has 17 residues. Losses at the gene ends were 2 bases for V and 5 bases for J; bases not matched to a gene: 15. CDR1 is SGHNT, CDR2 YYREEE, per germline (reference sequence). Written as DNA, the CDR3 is TGTGCCAGCAGCTTTGCGTCAGGGACAGTTGCCGGTTATGGCTACACCTTC. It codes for CASSFASGTVAGYGYTF.

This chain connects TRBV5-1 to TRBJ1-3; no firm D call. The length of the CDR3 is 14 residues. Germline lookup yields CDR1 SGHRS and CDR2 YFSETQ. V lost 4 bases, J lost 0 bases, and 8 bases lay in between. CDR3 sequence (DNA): TGCGCCAGCAGCCCCGACTACTCTGGAAACACCATATATTTT. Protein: CASSPDYSGNTIYF. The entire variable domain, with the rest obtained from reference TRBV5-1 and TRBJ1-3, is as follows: KAGVTQTPRYLIKTRGQQVTLSCSPISGHRSVSWYQQTPGQGLQFLFEYFSETQRNKGNFPGRFSGRQFSNSRSEMNVSTLELGDSALYLCASSPDYSGNTIYFGEGSWLTVV.

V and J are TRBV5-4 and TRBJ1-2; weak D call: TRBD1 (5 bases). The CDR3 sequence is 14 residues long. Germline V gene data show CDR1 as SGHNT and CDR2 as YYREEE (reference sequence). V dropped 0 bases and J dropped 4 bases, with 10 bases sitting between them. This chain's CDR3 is CASSLGQGSYGYTF. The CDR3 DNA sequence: TGTGCCAGCAGCTTGGGGCAGGGCAGCTATGGCTACACCTTC.

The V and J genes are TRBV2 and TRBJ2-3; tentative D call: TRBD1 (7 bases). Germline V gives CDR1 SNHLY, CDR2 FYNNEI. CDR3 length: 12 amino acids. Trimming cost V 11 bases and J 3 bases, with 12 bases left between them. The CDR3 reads CAGGGLTDTQYF. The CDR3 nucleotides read TGTGCCGGAGGGGGCTTGACAGATACGCAGTATTTT.

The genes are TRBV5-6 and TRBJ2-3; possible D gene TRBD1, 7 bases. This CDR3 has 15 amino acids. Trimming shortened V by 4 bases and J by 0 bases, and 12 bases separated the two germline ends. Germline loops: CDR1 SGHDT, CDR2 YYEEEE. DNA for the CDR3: TGTGCCAGCAGCCTGACAGGGACTAGCACAGATACGCAGTATTTT. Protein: CASSLTGTSTDTQYF.

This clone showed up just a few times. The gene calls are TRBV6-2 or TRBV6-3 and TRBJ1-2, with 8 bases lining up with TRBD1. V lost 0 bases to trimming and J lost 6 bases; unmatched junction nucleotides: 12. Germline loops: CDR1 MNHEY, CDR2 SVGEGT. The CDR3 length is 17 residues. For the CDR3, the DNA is TGTGCCAGCAGTTACTCCCGACAGGGGCCCCTAAGGAATGGCTACACCTTC. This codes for CASSYSRQGPLRNGYTF.

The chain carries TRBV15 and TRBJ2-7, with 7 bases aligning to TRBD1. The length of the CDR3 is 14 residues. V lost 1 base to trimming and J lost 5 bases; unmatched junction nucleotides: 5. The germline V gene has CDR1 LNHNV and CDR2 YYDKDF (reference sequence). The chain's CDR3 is CATSRGQGDDEQYF. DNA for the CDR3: TGTGCCACCAGCAGAGGTCAGGGGGACGACGAGCAGTACTTC.